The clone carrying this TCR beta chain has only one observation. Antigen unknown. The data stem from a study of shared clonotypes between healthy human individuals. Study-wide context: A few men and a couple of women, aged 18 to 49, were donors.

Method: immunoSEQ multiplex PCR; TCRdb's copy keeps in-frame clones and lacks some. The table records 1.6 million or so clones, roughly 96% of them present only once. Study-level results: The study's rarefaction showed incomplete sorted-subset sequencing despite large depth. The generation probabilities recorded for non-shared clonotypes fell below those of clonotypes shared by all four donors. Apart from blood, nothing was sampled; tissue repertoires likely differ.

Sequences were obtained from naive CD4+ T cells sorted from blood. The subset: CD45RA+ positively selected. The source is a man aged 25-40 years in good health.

CDR3 loop: CASSLKLALSAEQYF. CDR3 nucleotides: TGTGCCAGCAGCTTGAAACTAGCGCTCTCGGCCGAGCAGTACTTC. The chain links TRBV5-6 to TRBJ2-7, with 7 bases that match TRBD2. Germline V lookup: CDR1 SGHDT, CDR2 YYEEEE. CDR3 size: 15 residues. V shed 1 base and J 6 bases; nucleotides not matched to a gene: 10.